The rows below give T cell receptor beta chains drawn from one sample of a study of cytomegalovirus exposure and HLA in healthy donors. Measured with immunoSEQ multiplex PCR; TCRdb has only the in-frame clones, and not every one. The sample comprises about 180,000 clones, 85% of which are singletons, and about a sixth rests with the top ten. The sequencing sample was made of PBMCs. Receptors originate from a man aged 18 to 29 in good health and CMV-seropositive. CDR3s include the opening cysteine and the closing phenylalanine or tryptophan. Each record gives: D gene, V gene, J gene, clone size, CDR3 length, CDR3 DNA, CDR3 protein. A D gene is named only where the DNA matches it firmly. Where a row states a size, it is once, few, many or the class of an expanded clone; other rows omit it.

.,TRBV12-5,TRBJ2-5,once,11,TGTGCTAGTGGTTTGGCGGAGACCCAGTACTTC,CASGLAETQYF
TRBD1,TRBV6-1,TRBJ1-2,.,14,TGTGCCAGCGTGGGACAGCCTACGGGCTATGGCTACACCTTC,CASVGQPTGYGYTF
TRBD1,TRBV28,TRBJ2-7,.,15,TGTGCCAGCAGTTTATCTGGACAGGGAGAAGTCGAGCAGTACTTC,CASSLSGQGEVEQYF
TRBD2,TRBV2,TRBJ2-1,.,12,TGTGCCAGCAGTGGGGGCGGGGGTGAGCAGTTCTTC,CASSGGGGEQFF
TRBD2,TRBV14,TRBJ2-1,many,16,TGTGCCAGCAGCCGACGGACTAGCGTGTACTACAATGAGCAGTTCTTC,CASSRRTSVYYNEQFF
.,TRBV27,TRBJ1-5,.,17,TGTGCCAGCAGTTTTAGGGCAGTTCGGGGTAGCAATCAGCCCCAGCATTTT,CASSFRAVRGSNQPQHF
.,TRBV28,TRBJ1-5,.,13,TGTGCCAGCAAAGGTCAGGGCAATCAGCCCCAGCATTTT,CASKGQGNQPQHF
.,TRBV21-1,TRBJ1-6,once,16,TGTGCCAGCACCATCCCCACAGGGGGAGATAATTCACCCCTCCACTTT,CASTIPTGGDNSPLHF
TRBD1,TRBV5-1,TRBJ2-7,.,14,TGCGCCAGCAGCTTGGATACAGGGGCCTACGAGCAGTACTTC,CASSLDTGAYEQYF
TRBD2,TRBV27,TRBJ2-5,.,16,TGTGCCAGCAGTTCCCTTCTAGCGGGAGATGTGGAGACCCAGTACTTC,CASSSLLAGDVETQYF
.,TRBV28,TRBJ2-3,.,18,TGTGCCAGCAGTCCGAACCTTCCAATGTCGGGAATGACAGATACGCAGTATTTT,CASSPNLPMSGMTDTQYF
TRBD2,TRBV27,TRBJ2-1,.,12,TGTGCCAGCGGAAAGAGCGGGAGTGAGCAGTTCTTC,CASGKSGSEQFF
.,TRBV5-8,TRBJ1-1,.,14,TGTGCCAGCAGCTTGGATTACATGAACACTGAAGCTTTCTTT,CASSLDYMNTEAFF
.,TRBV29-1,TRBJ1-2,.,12,TGCAGCGTTGATAACAGGAACTATGGCTACACCTTC,CSVDNRNYGYTF
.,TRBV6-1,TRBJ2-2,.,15,TGTGCCAGCAGTGAAGCCACAGGGAACACCGGGGAGCTGTTTTTT,CASSEATGNTGELFF
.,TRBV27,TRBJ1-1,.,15,TGTGCCAGCAGGAGAATCGGGGTAGAGGACACTGAAGCTTTCTTT,CASRRIGVEDTEAFF
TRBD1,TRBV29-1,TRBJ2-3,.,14,TGCAGCGTTGAGGTGGACAGGGGCACAGATACGCAGTATTTT,CSVEVDRGTDTQYF
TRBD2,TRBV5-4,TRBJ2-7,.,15,TGTGCCAGCAGCCTGGGAGGCGGGAGGACCTACGAGCAGTACTTC,CASSLGGGRTYEQYF
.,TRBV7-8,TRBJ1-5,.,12,TGTGCCAGCAGGACTGGCAATCAGCCCCAGCATTTT,CASRTGNQPQHF
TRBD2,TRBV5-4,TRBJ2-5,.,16,TGTGCCAGCAGCTACTATAGCGGGGGCGGGCAAGAGACCCAGTACTTC,CASSYYSGGGQETQYF
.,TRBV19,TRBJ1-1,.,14,TGTGCCAGTAGTATACGGGGAGTCAACACTGAAGCTTTCTTT,CASSIRGVNTEAFF
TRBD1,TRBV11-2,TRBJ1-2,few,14,TGTGCCAGCAGCAAAACAGGGGCTCCAGATGGCTACACCTTC,CASSKTGAPDGYTF
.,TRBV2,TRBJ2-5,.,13,TGTGCCAGCAGTGAATCAGGGCTAAAGACCCAGTACTTC,CASSESGLKTQYF
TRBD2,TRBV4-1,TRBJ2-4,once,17,TGCGCCAGCAGCCAAGATCAGGCAGCGGGAGCGGGGAACATTCAGTACTTC,CASSQDQAAGAGNIQYF
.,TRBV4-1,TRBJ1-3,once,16,TGCGCCAGCAGCCAAGATGAACAGATGACTGGAAACACCATATATTTT,CASSQDEQMTGNTIYF
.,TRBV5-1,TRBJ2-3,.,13,TGCGCCAGCAGCTTTGCGGCTAGTTCGCGACAGTATTTT,CASSFAASSRQYF
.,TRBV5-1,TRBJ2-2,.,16,TGCGCCAGCAGCCTCAATTCTAGGGGGACCACCGGGGAGCTGTTTTTT,CASSLNSRGTTGELFF
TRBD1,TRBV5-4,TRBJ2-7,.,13,TGTGCCAGCAGCTTAGGGACAGACTACGAGCAGTACTTC,CASSLGTDYEQYF
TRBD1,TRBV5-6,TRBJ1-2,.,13,TGTGCCAGCAGCCGGGACAGCTTCTATGGCTACACCTTC,CASSRDSFYGYTF
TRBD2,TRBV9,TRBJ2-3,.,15,TGTGCCAGCAGCGTAGGGGGGAGGGCCGGGGATACGCAGTATTTT,CASSVGGRAGDTQYF
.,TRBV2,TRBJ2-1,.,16,TGTGCCAGCAGTGAACCCTCCAGGGGGGTTTACAATGAGCAGTTCTTC,CASSEPSRGVYNEQFF
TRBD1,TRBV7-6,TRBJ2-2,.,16,TGTGCCAGCAGCTTAGTTCAGGGGGCTAACACCGGGGAGCTGTTTTTT,CASSLVQGANTGELFF
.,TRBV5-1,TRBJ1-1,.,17,TGCGCCAGCAGCTTGGGGTCGGTTGCGGGGGTGGACACTGAAGCTTTCTTT,CASSLGSVAGVDTEAFF